One and the same sample provided the 4 T cell receptor beta chains below, sequenced in a study of blood T cells in healthy people across ages. Using a J-beta primer mix together with a sample-barcoded 5' primer, a second PCR was run for roughly 6 to 11 cycles. TCRdb passed the 5' RACE reads through MiXCR, listing each CDR3 protein once. This table holds more than 800,000 distinct CDR3 sequences, less than 50% found once. Source material: blood. The origin of the receptors is a woman aged 55-70 years in good health.

A remark on this clonotype: A junction end diverges from the germline sequence, so it may reflect a read error. This sequence joins TRBV5-5 and TRBJ1-4; possibly TRBD1 for D (6 bases). The germline V gene encodes CDR1 SGHKS and CDR2 YYEKEE (reference sequence). This CDR3 is built from 13 residues. The CDR3 reads CASSVDSNEKPFF. DNA of the CDR3: TGTGCCAGCAGCGTGGACAGTAATGAAAAACCGTTTTTT. The full variable domain, completed using reference TRBV5-5 and TRBJ1-4, is DAGVTQSPTHLIKTRGQQVTLRCSPISGHKSVSWYQQVLGQGPQFIFQYYEKEERGRGNFPDRFSARQFPNYSSELNVNALLLGDSALYLCASSVDSNEKPFFGSGTQLSVL.

In nucleotides, the CDR3 is TGTGCCACCAGCAGAGATCTCGGCCACAGGGGAGTACGCAATGAGCAGTTCTTC. Translation gives CATSRDLGHRGVRNEQFF. The chain carries TRBV15 and TRBJ2-1; TRBD1 agrees at 7 bases. V shed 0 bases and J 6 bases; nucleotides not matched to a gene: 14. CDR3 length: 18 residues. Per germline, CDR1 LNHNV and CDR2 YYDKDF (reference sequence).

The V gene is TRBV24-1, the J gene TRBJ2-1; 7 bases match TRBD2. The V gene end was trimmed by 4 bases and the J gene end by 6 bases; junction bases not matched to a gene: 8. CDR3 length equals 15 residues. The germline V gene encodes CDR1 KGHDR and CDR2 SFDVKD. CDR3 nucleotides: TGTGCCACCAGTGACCGGAGGGGAGGGGTCAATGAGCAGTTCTTC. The encoded protein is CATSDRRGGVNEQFF.

This clonotype was observed a handful of times. The CDR3 DNA is TGTGCCAGCAGTTATTCACAGGGTTTTCGGTATGGCTACACCTTC. The encoded protein is CASSYSQGFRYGYTF. The rearrangement uses TRBV6-5 and TRBJ1-2; tentative D call: TRBD1 (6 bases). From germline, CDR1 is MNHEY and CDR2 SVGAGI. The CDR3 has 15 residues. V dropped 3 bases and J dropped 5 bases, with 16 bases sitting between them.